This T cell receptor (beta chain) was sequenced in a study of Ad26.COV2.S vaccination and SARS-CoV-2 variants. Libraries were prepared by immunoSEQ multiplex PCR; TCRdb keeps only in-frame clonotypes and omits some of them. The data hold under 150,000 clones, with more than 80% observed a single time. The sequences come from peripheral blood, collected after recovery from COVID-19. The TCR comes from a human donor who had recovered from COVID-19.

DNA of the CDR3: TGTGCCAGCAGCTTATCCCCATCGAAAGGGCACACTGAAGCTTTCTTT. It encodes CASSLSPSKGHTEAFF. The chain has TRBV7-2 and TRBJ1-1; D not certain. Trimming cost V 2 bases and J 3 bases, with 16 bases left between them. The CDR3 runs to 16 residues. The germline CDR1 and CDR2 sequences are SGHTA and FQGNSA.